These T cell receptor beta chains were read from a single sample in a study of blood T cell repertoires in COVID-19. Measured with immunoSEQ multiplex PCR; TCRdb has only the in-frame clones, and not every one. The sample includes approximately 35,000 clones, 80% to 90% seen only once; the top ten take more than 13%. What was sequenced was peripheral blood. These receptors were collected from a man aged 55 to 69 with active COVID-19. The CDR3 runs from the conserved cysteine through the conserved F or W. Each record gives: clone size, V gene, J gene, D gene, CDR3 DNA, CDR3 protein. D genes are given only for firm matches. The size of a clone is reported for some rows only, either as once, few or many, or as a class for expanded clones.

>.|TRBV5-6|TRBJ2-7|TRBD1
TGTGCCAGCAGCCGGAGACAGGGGGCTGCCTACGAGCAGTACTTC
CASSRRQGAAYEQYF
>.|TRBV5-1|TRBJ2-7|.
TGCGCCAGCAGCTCATCCTACGGGAACAGCTGGCCTAAGTACGAGCAGTACTTC
CASSSSYGNSWPKYEQYF
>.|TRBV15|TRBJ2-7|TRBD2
TGTGCCACCAGCACGCGGGGGATGTACGAGCAGTACTTC
CATSTRGMYEQYF
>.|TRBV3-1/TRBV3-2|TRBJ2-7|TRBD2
TGTGCCAGCAGTCGCGGGGGTACCTCCTACGAGCAGTACTTC
CASSRGGTSYEQYF
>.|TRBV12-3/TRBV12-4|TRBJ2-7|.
TGTGCCAGCACCGCCGGCCGGGGCTACGAGCAGTACTTC
CASTAGRGYEQYF
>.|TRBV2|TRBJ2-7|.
TGTGCCAGCCTGACCTCCAAGGATTGGACTTCCGAGCAGTACTTC
CASLTSKDWTSEQYF
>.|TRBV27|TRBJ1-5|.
TGTGCCAGCAGTCCAAACACAGGGTATAGCAATCAGCCCCAGCATTTT
CASSPNTGYSNQPQHF
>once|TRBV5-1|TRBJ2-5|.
TGCGCCAGCAGCTCGCTAGCAACTCAAGAGACCCAGTACTTC
CASSSLATQETQYF
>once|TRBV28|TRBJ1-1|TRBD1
TGTGCCAGCAGTTTACGGACTCGACAGGGACGACAAGCTTTCTTT
CASSLRTRQGRQAFF
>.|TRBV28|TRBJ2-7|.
TGTGCCAGCAGGCCTCCACGACTAGACCCAAGCTCCTACGAGCAGTACTTC
CASRPPRLDPSSYEQYF
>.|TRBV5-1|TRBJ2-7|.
TGCGCCAGCAGCCTGGACCCAGGGCCGGCCTACGAGCAGTACTTC
CASSLDPGPAYEQYF
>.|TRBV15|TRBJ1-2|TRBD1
TGTGCCACCAGCAGAGCATTAACAGGGGGCTCTGGCTACACCTTC
CATSRALTGGSGYTF
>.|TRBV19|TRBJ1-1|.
TGTGCCAGTAGCTCGAGGGGGGGCGATGAAGCTTTCTTT
CASSSRGGDEAFF
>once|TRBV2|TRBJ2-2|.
TGTGCCAGCAGTCCGACTACGTCGAACACCGGGGAGCTGTTTTTT
CASSPTTSNTGELFF
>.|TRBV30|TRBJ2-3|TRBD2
TGTGCCTGGAGCGCGGGACTAGCGGCCACAGATACGCAGTATTTT
CAWSAGLAATDTQYF
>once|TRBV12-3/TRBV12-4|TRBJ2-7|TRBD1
TGTGCCAGCAATAACAGGGGGTCCTACGAGCAGTACTTC
CASNNRGSYEQYF
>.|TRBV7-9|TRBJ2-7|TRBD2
TGTGCCAGCAGCACGCGCCACCAGCGGGAGCGATCCTACGAGCAGTACTTC
CASSTRHQRERSYEQYF
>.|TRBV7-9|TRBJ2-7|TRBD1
TGTGCCAGCAGCGCCCGGGACAGATCATACGAGCAGTACTTC
CASSARDRSYEQYF
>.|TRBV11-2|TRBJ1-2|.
TGTGCCAGCAGCTTAGGGGGCACCTCCCCCACCTTC
CASSLGGTSPTF
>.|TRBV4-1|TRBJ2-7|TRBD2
TGCGCCAGCAGCCAAGTTTTAGGGACTATATCCTACGAGCAGTACTTC
CASSQVLGTISYEQYF
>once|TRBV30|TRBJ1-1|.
TGTGCCTGGAGGGAGGGGAACACTGAAGCTTTCTTT
CAWREGNTEAFF
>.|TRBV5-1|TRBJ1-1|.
TGCGCCAGCAGCGGTGGACACCCGAACACTGAAGCTTTCTTT
CASSGGHPNTEAFF
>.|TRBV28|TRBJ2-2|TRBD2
TGTGCCAGCAGTTTAGACGGGAGGTCCGGGGAGCTGTTTTTT
CASSLDGRSGELFF
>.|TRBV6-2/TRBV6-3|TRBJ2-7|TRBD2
TGTGCCAGCAGCGGGACTAGCGTTTACGAGCAGTACTTC
CASSGTSVYEQYF
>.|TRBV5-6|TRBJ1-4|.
TGTGCCAGCAGCTTGATCGGACAGACAGGCGGAAAACTGTTTTTT
CASSLIGQTGGKLFF
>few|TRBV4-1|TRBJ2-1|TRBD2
TGCGCCAGCAGCCCCAGTCCCCTAGCGGGAGGCAATGAGCAGTTCTTC
CASSPSPLAGGNEQFF
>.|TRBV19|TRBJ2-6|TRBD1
TGTGCCAGTAGTACCGGGACAGGGTGGTGGGCCAACGTCCTGACTTTC
CASSTGTGWWANVLTF
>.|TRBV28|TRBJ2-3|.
TGTGCCAGCAGTTTAGGGGGGAGCACAGATACGCAGTATTTT
CASSLGGSTDTQYF
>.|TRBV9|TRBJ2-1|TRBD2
TGTGCCAGCAGCGTAGCTCCTAGCGGGAGGCAGAATGAGCAGTTCTTC
CASSVAPSGRQNEQFF
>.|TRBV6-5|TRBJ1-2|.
TGTGCCAGCAGTTACTCAGCAGGGGCGCGGGGCTACACCTTC
CASSYSAGARGYTF
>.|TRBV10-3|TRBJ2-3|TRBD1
TGTGCCATCAGTTCCGGACAGGGCACAGATACGCAGTATTTT
CAISSGQGTDTQYF
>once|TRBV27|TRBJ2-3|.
TGTGCCAGCAGTCCGACGACCCCTTTGGCGGGACTCGCAGATACGCAGTATTTT
CASSPTTPLAGLADTQYF
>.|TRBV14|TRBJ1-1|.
TGTGCCAGCAGCCCCCTGGGCAGGGAGGGCCCTGAAGCTTTCTTT
CASSPLGREGPEAFF
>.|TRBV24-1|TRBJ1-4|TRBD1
TGTGCCACCAGTGACCCCGGGACAGGAGGGGGTGGAGAAAAACTGTTTTTT
CATSDPGTGGGGEKLFF
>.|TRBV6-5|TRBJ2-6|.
TGTGCCAGCAGCCCCCAGGGGTCTGGGGCCAACGTCCTGACTTTC
CASSPQGSGANVLTF
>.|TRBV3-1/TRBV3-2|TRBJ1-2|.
TGTGCCAGCAGCCAAGAACCCGGGGAGGTCAAAGGCTACACCTTC
CASSQEPGEVKGYTF
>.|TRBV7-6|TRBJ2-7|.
TGTGCCAGCAGCCCCAACCGGTTTACCTACGAGCAGTACTTC
CASSPNRFTYEQYF
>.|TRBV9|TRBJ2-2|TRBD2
TGTGCCAGCAGCGTAGATGGAGCTAGCGGGATTTTCGGGGAGCTGTTTTTT
CASSVDGASGIFGELFF
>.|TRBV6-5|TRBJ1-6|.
TGTGCCAGCAGTTACGACAGCCAAAATAATTCACCCCTCCACTTT
CASSYDSQNNSPLHF
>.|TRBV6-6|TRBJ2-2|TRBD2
TGTGCCAGCAGCAGCAGCGGGAGTAAGATCGGGGAGCTGTTTTTT
CASSSSGSKIGELFF
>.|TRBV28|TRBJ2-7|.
TGTGCCAGCACCTACGCCCAGGGTAGTACCTACGAGCAGTACTTC
CASTYAQGSTYEQYF
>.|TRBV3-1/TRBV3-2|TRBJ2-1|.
TGTGCCAGCAGCCAAGGTTTGGCTAGTACGAGCAATGAGCAGTTCTTC
CASSQGLASTSNEQFF